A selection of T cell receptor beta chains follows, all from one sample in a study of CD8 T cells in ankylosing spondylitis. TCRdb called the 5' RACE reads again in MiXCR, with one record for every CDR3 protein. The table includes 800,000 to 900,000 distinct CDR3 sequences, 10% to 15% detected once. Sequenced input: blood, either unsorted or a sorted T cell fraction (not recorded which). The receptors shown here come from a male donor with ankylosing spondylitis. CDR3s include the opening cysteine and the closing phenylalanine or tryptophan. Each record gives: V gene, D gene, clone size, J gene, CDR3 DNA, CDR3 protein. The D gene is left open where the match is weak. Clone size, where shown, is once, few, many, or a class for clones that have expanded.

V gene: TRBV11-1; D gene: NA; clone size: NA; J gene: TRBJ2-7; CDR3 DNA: TGTGCCAGCAGCTTCTCTCCAGGGACCAACAGCTACGAGCAGTACTTC; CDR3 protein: CASSFSPGTNSYEQYF
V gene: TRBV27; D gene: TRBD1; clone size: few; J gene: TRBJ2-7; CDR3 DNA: TGTGCCAGCAGTAAATCTCCGGGACAGGGTGGTTTAGGGCAGTACTTC; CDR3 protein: CASSKSPGQGGLGQYF
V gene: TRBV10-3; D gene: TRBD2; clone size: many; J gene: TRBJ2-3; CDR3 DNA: TGTGCCATCAGTGACCTAGCGGGAGATGCAGATACGCAGTATTTT; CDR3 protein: CAISDLAGDADTQYF
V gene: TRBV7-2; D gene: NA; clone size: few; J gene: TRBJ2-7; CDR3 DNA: TGTGCCAGCAGCCCTAGCCCGGGACACACCTACGAGCAGTACTTC; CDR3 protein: CASSPSPGHTYEQYF
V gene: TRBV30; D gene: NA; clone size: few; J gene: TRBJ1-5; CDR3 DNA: TGTGCCTGGACCACCCGGGGCGATCAGCCCCAGCATTTT; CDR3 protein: CAWTTRGDQPQHF
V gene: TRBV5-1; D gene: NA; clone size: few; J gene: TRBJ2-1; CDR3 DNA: TGCGCCAGCAGCTTGGCCCAAGACAATGAGCAGTTCTTC; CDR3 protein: CASSLAQDNEQFF
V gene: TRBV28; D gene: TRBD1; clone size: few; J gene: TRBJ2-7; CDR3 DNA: TGTGCCAGCGGGTCGGGACAGGGCTACGAGCAGTACTTC; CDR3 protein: CASGSGQGYEQYF
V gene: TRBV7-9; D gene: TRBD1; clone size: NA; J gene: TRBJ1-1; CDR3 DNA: TGTGCCAGCAGCGGCGACAGGGGGATGAACACTGAAGCTTTCTTT; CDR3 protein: CASSGDRGMNTEAFF
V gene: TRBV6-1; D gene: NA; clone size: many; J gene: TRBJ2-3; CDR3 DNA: TGTGCCAGCAGTGAATATGAGGCAGATACGCAGTATTTT; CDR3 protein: CASSEYEADTQYF
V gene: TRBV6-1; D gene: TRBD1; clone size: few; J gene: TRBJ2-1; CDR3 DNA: TGTGCCAGCAGGGACAGGGATGAGGGCGATGAGCAGTTCTTC; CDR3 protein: CASRDRDEGDEQFF
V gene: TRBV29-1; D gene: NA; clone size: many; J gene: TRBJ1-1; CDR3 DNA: TGCAGCGGAGGGGTTTACACTGAAGCTTTCTTT; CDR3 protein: CSGGVYTEAFF
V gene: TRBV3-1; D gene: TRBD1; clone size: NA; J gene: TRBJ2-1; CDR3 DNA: TGTGCCAGCAGCCGTACAGGGGGTCCTTCCAATGAGCAGTTCTTC; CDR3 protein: CASSRTGGPSNEQFF
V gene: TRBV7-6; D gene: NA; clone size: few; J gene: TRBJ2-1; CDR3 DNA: TGTGCCAGCAGCGTTTCTAGCGCCCTCTCCTACAATGAGCAGTTCTTC; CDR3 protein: CASSVSSALSYNEQFF
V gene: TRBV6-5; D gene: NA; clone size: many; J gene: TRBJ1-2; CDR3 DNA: TGTGCCAGCACTTACGGTGGGGGCGGCTATGGCTACACCTTC; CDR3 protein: CASTYGGGGYGYTF
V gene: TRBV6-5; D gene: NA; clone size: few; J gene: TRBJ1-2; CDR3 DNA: TGTGCCAGCAGTTACACAGGGACCTATGGCTACACCTTC; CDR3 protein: CASSYTGTYGYTF
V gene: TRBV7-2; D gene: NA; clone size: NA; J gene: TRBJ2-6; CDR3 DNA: TGTGCCAGCAGCTCTGCGGGTACTTTAGGCGTCCTGACTTTC; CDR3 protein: CASSSAGTLGVLTF
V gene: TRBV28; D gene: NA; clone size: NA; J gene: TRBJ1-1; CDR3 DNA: TGTGCCAGCAGTTTGTACCGGCAAGAAGCTTTCTTT; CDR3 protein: CASSLYRQEAFF
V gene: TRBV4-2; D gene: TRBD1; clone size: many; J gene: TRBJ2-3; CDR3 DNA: TGTGCCAGCAGCTTACGGGACAGGGGAGTAGGAGATACGCAGTATTTT; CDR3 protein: CASSLRDRGVGDTQYF
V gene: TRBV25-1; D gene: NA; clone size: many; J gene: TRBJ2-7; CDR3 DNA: TGTGCCAGCAGTGACAGGGTCTACGAGCAGTACTTC; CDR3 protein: CASSDRVYEQYF
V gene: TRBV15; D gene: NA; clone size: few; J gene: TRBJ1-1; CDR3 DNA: TGTGCCGCCAAAGGCGGGTTGAGTACGACTGAAGCTTTCTTT; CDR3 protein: CAAKGGLSTTEAFF
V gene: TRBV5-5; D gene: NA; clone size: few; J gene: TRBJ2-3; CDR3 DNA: TGTGCCAGCAGCTTGTTGTTTGTGGCAGGCCTCAACACAGATACGCAGTATTTT; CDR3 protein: CASSLLFVAGLNTDTQYF
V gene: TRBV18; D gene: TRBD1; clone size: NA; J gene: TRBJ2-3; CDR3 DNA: TGTGCCAGCTCCCAAGACAGGGGGACCACAGATACGCAGTATTTT; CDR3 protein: CASSQDRGTTDTQYF
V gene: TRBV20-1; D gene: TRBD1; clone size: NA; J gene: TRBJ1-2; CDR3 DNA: TGCAGTGCGGACAGGGGAAGCCTCTCGGGTGGCTACACCTTC; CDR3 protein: CSADRGSLSGGYTF
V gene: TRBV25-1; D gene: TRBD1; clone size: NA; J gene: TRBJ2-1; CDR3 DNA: TGTGCCAGCAGAGGACAGGGGGATGATGAGCAGTTCTTC; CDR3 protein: CASRGQGDDEQFF
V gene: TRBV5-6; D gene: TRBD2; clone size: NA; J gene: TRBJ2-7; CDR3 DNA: TGTGCCAGCAGCTTTAGGCTAGCGGCGAGCTACGAGCAGTACTTC; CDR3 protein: CASSFRLAASYEQYF
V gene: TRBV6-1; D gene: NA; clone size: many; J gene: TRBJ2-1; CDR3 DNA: TGTGCCAGCAGTGACCCGGGGAGAATCTATGAGCAGTTCTTC; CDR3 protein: CASSDPGRIYEQFF
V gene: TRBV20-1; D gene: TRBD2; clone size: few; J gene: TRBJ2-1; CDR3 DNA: TGCAGTGCACCCACTAGCGGGGGCAATGAGCAGTTCTTC; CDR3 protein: CSAPTSGGNEQFF
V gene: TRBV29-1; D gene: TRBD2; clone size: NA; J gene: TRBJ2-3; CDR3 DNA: TGCAGCGCAATTAGGACTAGCGGGGGAAGAACGCAGTATTTT; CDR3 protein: CSAIRTSGGRTQYF